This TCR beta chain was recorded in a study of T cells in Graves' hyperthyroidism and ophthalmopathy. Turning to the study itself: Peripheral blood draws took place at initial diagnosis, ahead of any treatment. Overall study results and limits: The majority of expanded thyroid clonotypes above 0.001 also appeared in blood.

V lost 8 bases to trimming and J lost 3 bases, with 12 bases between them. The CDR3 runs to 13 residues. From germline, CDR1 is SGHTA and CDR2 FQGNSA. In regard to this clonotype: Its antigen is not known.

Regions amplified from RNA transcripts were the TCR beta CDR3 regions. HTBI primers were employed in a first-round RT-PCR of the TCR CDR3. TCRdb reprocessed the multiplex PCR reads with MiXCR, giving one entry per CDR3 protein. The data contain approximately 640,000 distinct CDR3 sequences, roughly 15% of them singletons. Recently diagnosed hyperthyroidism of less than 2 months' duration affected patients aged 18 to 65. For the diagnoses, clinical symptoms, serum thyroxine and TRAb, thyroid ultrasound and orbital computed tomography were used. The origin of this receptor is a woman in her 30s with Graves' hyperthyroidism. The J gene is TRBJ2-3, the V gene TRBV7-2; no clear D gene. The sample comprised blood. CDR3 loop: CASGPPQTDTQYF. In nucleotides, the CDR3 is TGTGCCAGCGGCCCCCCGCAAACAGATACGCAGTATTTT.